This T cell receptor beta chain was sequenced for a study of blood T cell repertoires in COVID-19. Study information: COVID-19 samples, acute and convalescent, were from the United States, Italy and Spain. Sources were T cells, B-cell-depleted T cells, or PBMCs; the material itself was cDNA or gDNA.

The CDR3 runs 15 residues. V was pared by 5 bases and J by 4 bases, with 9 bases of the junction left unmatched. Per germline, CDR1 SGHNT and CDR2 YENEEA. As processed by the authors: How many nucleated cells were present was estimated from reference gene primer amplification. The protocol was immunoSEQ multiplex PCR, while the TCRdb copy is restricted to in-frame clones and leaves out a portion. V and J calls and clone size are given by that table; D and trimming were obtained from the DNA. The repertoire holds about 240,000 clones, with about 86% as singletons. The sample was peripheral blood. The chain employs TRBV11-3 and TRBJ2-5; 8 bases map to TRBD1. This TCR was recovered from a man aged 55 to 70 with acute or convalescent COVID-19. CDR3 loop: CASSTRQGWGETQYF. Here the CDR3 DNA reads TGTGCCAGCAGCACCCGACAGGGGTGGGGAGAGACCCAGTACTTC.